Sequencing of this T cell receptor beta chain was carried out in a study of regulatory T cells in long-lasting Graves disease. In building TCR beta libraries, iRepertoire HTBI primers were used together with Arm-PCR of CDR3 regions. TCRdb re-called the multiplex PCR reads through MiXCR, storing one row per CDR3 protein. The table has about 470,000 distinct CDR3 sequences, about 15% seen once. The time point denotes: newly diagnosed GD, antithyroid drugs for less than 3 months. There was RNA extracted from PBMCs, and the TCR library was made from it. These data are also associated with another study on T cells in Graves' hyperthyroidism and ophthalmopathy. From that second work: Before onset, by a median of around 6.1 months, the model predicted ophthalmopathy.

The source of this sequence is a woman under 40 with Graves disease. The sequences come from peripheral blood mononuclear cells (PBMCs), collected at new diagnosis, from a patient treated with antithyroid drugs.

The CDR3 here is CASSLRRGPSSGYTF. CDR3 nucleotides: TGTGCCAGCAGTCTTCGGAGGGGGCCTTCGAGCGGCTACACCTTC. The chain combines TRBV6-1 with TRBJ1-2; 7 bases map to TRBD1. This CDR3 region has 15 residues. Germline CDR1 is MNHNS and CDR2 is SASEGT. V was pared by 5 bases and J by 8 bases, with 14 bases of the junction left unmatched.